One and the same sample provided the 27 T cell receptor beta chains below, sequenced in a study of shared clonotypes between healthy human individuals. Produced via immunoSEQ multiplex PCR; TCRdb's table is partial and in-frame only. The table lists 2,100,000 or so clones, approximately 94% of them singletons. What was sequenced was naive CD4+ T cells sorted from blood. Subset defined: CD45RA+ positively selected. The receptors stem from a man aged 18 to 30 in good health.

CDR3 in amino acids: CAWAGRLTDTQYF. The CDR3 coding sequence is TGTGCCTGGGCGGGCCGCTTGACAGATACGCAGTATTTT. This chain joins TRBV30 and TRBJ2-3, with D possibly matching TRBD2 (5 bases). The CDR3 runs 13 residues. Germline assignment: CDR1 GTSNPN and CDR2 SVGIG (reference sequence). With 5 bases removed from V and 3 bases from J, the gap between germline ends came to 12 bases.

This chain connects TRBV5-1 to TRBJ2-2; no clear D. V dropped 4 bases and J dropped 1 base, with 11 bases sitting between them. The germline V gene has CDR1 SGHRS and CDR2 YFSETQ. The CDR3 loop spans 15 amino acids. CDR3 amino acids: CASSPRLGNTGELFF. The CDR3 bases are TGCGCCAGCAGCCCGCGACTCGGGAACACCGGGGAGCTGTTTTTT.

The chain combines TRBV9 with TRBJ2-5; possibly TRBD1 for D (5 bases). Germline CDR1 and CDR2: SGDLS and YYNGEE. The ends were cut back, 3 bases at V and 1 base at J, with 13 bases in the middle. This CDR3 is 15 amino acids long. DNA for the CDR3: TGTGCCAGCAGCGCCCGGAGCCAGGGCCAAGAGACCCAGTACTTC. It specifies CASSARSQGQETQYF.

The chain has TRBV7-9 and TRBJ1-6; 7 bases line up with TRBD1. V was clipped by 6 bases and J by 6 bases; unmatched bases: 11. CDR3 length: 16 residues. CDR1 and CDR2 from the germline V gene are SEHNR and FQNEAQ (reference sequence). In DNA, the CDR3 is TGTGCCAGCAGTTATCCCGGGACAGATCTTAATTCACCCCTCCACTTT. Its translation is CASSYPGTDLNSPLHF.

This chain joins TRBV9 and TRBJ1-5; TRBD1 matches at 7 bases. There are 15 residues in the CDR3. Germline V gives CDR1 SGDLS, CDR2 YYNGEE. Trimming removed 4 bases from V and 2 bases from J; junction bases left unmatched: 6. CDR3 sequence reads: CASSTTGDGNQPQHF. CDR3 nucleotide sequence: TGTGCCAGCAGCACTACAGGGGACGGCAATCAGCCCCAGCATTTT.

J is TRBJ2-1 and V is TRBV7-2; D is undetermined. The CDR3 length is 12 residues. CDR1 SGHTA and CDR2 FQGNSA come from the germline V gene. Trimming cost V 5 bases and J 9 bases, with 11 bases left between them. The CDR3 region is CASSPVGGEQFF. The CDR3, as DNA: TGTGCCAGCAGCCCCGTGGGTGGTGAGCAGTTCTTC.

The V call is TRBV5-6, the J call TRBJ2-7, with D possibly being TRBD2 (7 bases). CDR1 and CDR2 (germline): SGHDT, YYEEEE. This CDR3 is built from 17 residues. Trimming removed 4 bases from V and 2 bases from J, with 22 bases in between. DNA for the CDR3: TGTGCCAGCAGCCCGGGGGCTCTCTCTAGCGGACCCTACGAGCAGTACTTC. Its protein product is CASSPGALSSGPYEQYF.

The rearrangement uses TRBV15 and TRBJ1-6, with D possibly TRBD1 on 5 matching bases. This CDR3 region has 15 residues. V was cut by 0 bases and J by 13 bases, with 16 bases left in between. Germline loops: CDR1 LNHNV, CDR2 YYDKDF (reference sequence). CDR3 region: CATSREVGGAYPLHF. In DNA form, the CDR3 reads TGTGCCACCAGCAGAGAGGTTGGTGGGGCGTACCCCCTCCACTTT. Looking up the rest from reference TRBV15 and TRBJ1-6 gives the full variable domain: DAMVIQNPRYQVTQFGKPVTLSCSQTLNHNVMYWYQQKSSQAPKLLFHYYDKDFNNEADTPDNFQSRRPNTSFCFLDIRSPGLGDTAMYLCATSREVGGAYPLHFGNGTRLTVT.

V gene TRBV21-1 combines with J gene TRBJ1-2; TRBD1 reflects the table's D call only, with no check against the DNA. TRBV21-1 is noted as a pseudogene. This CDR3 has 13 amino acids. CDR3 in DNA: TGTGCCAGCAGCAAGGACAGGGGTGATGGCTACACCTTC. It specifies CASSKDRGDGYTF.

V usage is TRBV6-6 and J usage is TRBJ1-1; D is unclear. V gave up 7 bases and J gave up 0 bases, with 15 bases separating them. The germline CDR1 and CDR2 sequences are MNHNY and SVGAGI (reference sequence). CDR3 length equals 15 residues. The CDR3, as DNA: TGTGCCAGCACCTCCTATCTAGACGTGAACACTGAAGCTTTCTTT. It yields the protein CASTSYLDVNTEAFF.

The chain links TRBV30 to TRBJ2-5; 7 positions match TRBD2. This CDR3 is 15 amino acids long. Germline V CDR1 and CDR2: GTSNPN, SVGIG (reference sequence). Trimming took 0 bases from V and 5 from J; bases not matched to a gene: 9. CDR3 protein: CAWSVLAGVWETQYF. The CDR3 bases are TGTGCCTGGAGTGTCTTGGCGGGAGTTTGGGAGACCCAGTACTTC.

The chain joins TRBV30 to TRBJ1-4; 9 bases line up with TRBD1. J gave up 7 bases and V 1 base, and 7 bases lay outside the gene matches. The CDR3 loop spans 15 amino acids. In germline, CDR1 is GTSNPN, CDR2 SVGIG (reference sequence). This chain's CDR3 is CAWSASQGASEKLFF. In DNA form, the CDR3 reads TGTGCCTGGAGTGCGTCACAGGGGGCCAGTGAAAAACTGTTTTTT.

This clone was found once. The chain employs TRBV19 and TRBJ2-7, with 8 bases matching TRBD2. The CDR3 has 14 amino acids. CDR1 is LNHDA and CDR2 is SQIVND in the germline V gene (reference sequence). The V gene end was trimmed by 8 bases and the J gene end by 3 bases; junction bases not matched to a gene: 9. CDR3 residues: CASSRTSTGYEQYF. The CDR3 nucleotides read TGTGCCAGTTCCAGGACTAGCACCGGCTACGAGCAGTACTTC.

This clone was seen once. This rearrangement joins TRBV11-3 to TRBJ2-5, with TRBD2 identical over 8 bases. The ends lost 1 base at V and 5 bases at J; junction bases unmatched: 9. The CDR3 sequence is 16 residues long. Germline CDR1 SGHNT, CDR2 YENEEA. The DNA for the CDR3 is TGTGCCAGCAGCTTAGGCTGGCGGGAGGACGCGGAGACCCAGTACTTC. Protein: CASSLGWREDAETQYF.

The chain joins TRBV5-4 to TRBJ2-7; 10 bases match TRBD2. CDR3 length equals 16 residues. Germline V gene data show CDR1 as SGHNT and CDR2 as YYREEE (reference sequence). The V segment lost 4 bases and the J segment 0 bases; nucleotides outside the gene matches: 7. The CDR3 loop reads CASSVAGLADSYEQYF. The CDR3 nucleotides read TGTGCCAGCAGCGTGGCCGGACTAGCGGACTCCTACGAGCAGTACTTC.

The chain employs TRBV19 and TRBJ2-7; 7 bases are a match to TRBD1. V lost 5 bases and J lost 4; bases outside the gene matches: 11. CDR3 length: 15 residues. Germline V gene sequence: CDR1 LNHDA, CDR2 SQIVND (reference sequence). The CDR3 region is CASSPSPGQSYEQYF. CDR3 nucleotide sequence: TGTGCCAGTAGTCCCTCACCGGGACAGTCGTACGAGCAGTACTTC.

V and J are TRBV5-4 and TRBJ2-7; 10 bases map to TRBD1. With V trimmed by 3 bases and J by 5 bases, 11 bases remained unmatched. The germline V gene encodes CDR1 SGHNT and CDR2 YYREEE (reference sequence). The CDR3 has 16 amino acids. The CDR3 protein is CASSSPPGQGRNEQYF. DNA of the CDR3: TGTGCCAGCAGCTCCCCTCCGGGACAGGGGCGTAACGAGCAGTACTTC.

The chain is built from TRBV19 and TRBJ2-4; TRBD1 or TRBD2 may be the D gene (5 bases each). Germline lookup yields CDR1 LNHDA and CDR2 SQIVND (reference sequence). V gave up 0 bases and J gave up 8 bases, with 20 bases separating them. The CDR3 totals 17 residues. CDR3 loop: CASSIDGASGLADIQYF. The CDR3 DNA reads as TGTGCCAGTAGTATAGATGGGGCCAGCGGCCTCGCTGACATTCAGTACTTC.

The chain is built from TRBV7-9 and TRBJ2-7; D may be TRBD1 or TRBD2 (5 bases each). Between the trimmed V and J ends, which lost 0 bases and 6 bases, there was a span of 12 bases. CDR1 and CDR2 (germline): SEHNR, FQNEAQ (reference sequence). There are 14 residues in the CDR3. CDR3 nucleotide sequence: TGTGCCAGCAGCTTAGCGCAGGGACGAGGCGAGCAGTACTTC. Protein sequence: CASSLAQGRGEQYF.

Remarks on this clone: Other nucleotide sequences in the sample specify the same CDR3. The chain uses TRBV5-6 and TRBJ1-5; D is possibly TRBD1 (5 bases). Trimming removed 2 bases from V and 3 bases from J, with 9 bases in between. CDR1 is SGHDT and CDR2 is YYEEEE in the germline V gene. The CDR3 is 14 residues long. DNA for the CDR3: TGTGCCAGCAGCTTACGACAGTCCAATCAGCCCCAGCATTTT. Its translation is CASSLRQSNQPQHF.

The V gene is TRBV5-1, the J gene TRBJ2-1; 13 bases align to TRBD2. The junction had 13 bases not matched to a gene; V was cut back by 4 bases and J by 9 bases. This CDR3 is 17 amino acids long. From germline, CDR1 is SGHRS and CDR2 YFSETQ. Here the CDR3 reads CASSLPPTSGGRGEQFF. In nucleotides, the CDR3 is TGCGCCAGCAGCCTACCCCCGACTAGCGGGGGGCGGGGTGAGCAGTTCTTC.

This chain joins TRBV5-1 and TRBJ2-7, with TRBD1 identical over 9 bases. V was pared by 4 bases and J by 4 bases, with 3 bases of the junction left unmatched. This CDR3 spans 13 amino acids. The germline V gene has CDR1 SGHRS and CDR2 YFSETQ. CDR3 DNA sequence: TGCGCCAGCAGCGGAGGACAGGGGTACGAGCAGTACTTC. As protein: CASSGGQGYEQYF.

V usage is TRBV4-1 and J usage is TRBJ1-6; D unclear. The V end lost 4 bases, the J end lost 14 bases, and 15 bases lay between the germline ends. Per the germline V gene, CDR1 is MGHRA and CDR2 is YSYEKL. The length of the CDR3 is 13 residues. CDR3 protein: CASSPRRGYTLHF. In DNA, the CDR3 is TGCGCCAGCAGCCCACGCAGAGGTTACACCCTCCACTTT.

The chain joins TRBV6-6 to TRBJ1-5; 7 bases align to TRBD1. The V gene end was trimmed by 7 bases and the J gene end by 1 base; junction bases not matched to a gene: 10. Per germline, CDR1 MNHNY and CDR2 SVGAGI (reference sequence). The CDR3 length is 16 residues. Here the CDR3 reads CASTDRQGKSNQPQHF. The CDR3 DNA reads TGTGCCAGCACCGATCGACAGGGCAAGAGCAATCAGCCCCAGCATTTT.

The rearrangement uses TRBV19 and TRBJ1-2, with 9 positions matching TRBD1. CDR1 is LNHDA, CDR2 SQIVND, per germline (reference sequence). Trimming removed 7 bases from V and 8 bases from J; junction bases left unmatched: 14. This CDR3 is built from 15 residues. CDR3 amino acids: CASTPPRGQGHGYTF. In DNA, the CDR3 is TGTGCCAGTACCCCTCCACGGGGACAGGGACACGGCTACACCTTC.

A single count supports this clone. The J gene is TRBJ1-1, the V gene TRBV10-2; D perhaps matches TRBD1 (6 bases). The V and J ends lost 7 bases and 4 bases respectively, with 13 bases between them. The CDR3 consists of 13 residues. Germline lookup yields CDR1 WSHSY and CDR2 SAAADI. CDR3 in DNA: TGCGCCAGCATCGAGGGGGGAAGCACTGAAGCTTTCTTT. It encodes CASIEGGSTEAFF.

V is TRBV5-4 and J is TRBJ1-1; TRBD1 matches 7 bases. Germline V gene sequence: CDR1 SGHNT, CDR2 YYREEE (reference sequence). Germline trimming cut 2 bases from V and 1 base from J; bases unmatched to any gene: 5. The CDR3 runs 15 residues. CDR3 residues: CASSLDRVANTEAFF. The CDR3, as DNA: TGTGCCAGCAGCTTAGACAGGGTGGCGAACACTGAAGCTTTCTTT. Drawing the rest from reference TRBV5-4 and TRBJ1-1, the complete variable domain is ETGVTQSPTHLIKTRGQQVTLRCSSQSGHNTVSWYQQALGQGPQFIFQYYREEENGRGNFPPRFSGLQFPNYSSELNVNALELDDSALYLCASSLDRVANTEAFFGQGTRLTVV.